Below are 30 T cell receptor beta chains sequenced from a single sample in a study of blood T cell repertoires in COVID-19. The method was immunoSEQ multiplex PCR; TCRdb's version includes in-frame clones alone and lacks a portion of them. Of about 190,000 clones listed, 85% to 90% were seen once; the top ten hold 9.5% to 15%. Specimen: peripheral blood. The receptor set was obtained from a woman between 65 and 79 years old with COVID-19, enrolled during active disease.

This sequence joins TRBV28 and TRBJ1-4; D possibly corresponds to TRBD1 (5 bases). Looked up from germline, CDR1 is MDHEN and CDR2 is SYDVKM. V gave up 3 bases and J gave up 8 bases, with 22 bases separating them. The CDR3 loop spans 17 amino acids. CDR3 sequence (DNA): TGTGCCAGCAGTTTGGGATCCGGGCGGGGTAAGGGGGAAAAACTGTTTTTT. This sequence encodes CASSLGSGRGKGEKLFF.

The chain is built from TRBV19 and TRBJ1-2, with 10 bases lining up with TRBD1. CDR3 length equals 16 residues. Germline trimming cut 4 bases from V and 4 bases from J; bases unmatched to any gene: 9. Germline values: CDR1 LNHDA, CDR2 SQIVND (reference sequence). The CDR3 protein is CASSRGQGPSGYGYTF. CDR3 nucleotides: TGTGCCAGTAGTAGGGGACAGGGGCCTTCTGGCTATGGCTACACCTTC.

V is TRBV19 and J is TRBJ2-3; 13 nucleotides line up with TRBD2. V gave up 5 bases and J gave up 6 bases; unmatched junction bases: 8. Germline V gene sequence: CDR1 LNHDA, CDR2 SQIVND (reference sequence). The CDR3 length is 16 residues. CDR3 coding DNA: TGTGCCAGTAGTCATGGACTAGCGGGAGCTTTCGATACGCAGTATTTT. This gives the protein CASSHGLAGAFDTQYF.

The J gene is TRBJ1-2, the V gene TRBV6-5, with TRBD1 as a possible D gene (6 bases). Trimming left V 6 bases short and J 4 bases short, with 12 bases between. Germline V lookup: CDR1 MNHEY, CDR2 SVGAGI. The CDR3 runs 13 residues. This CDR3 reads CASSSTGPYGYTF. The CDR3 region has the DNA TGTGCCAGCAGCTCAACAGGGCCCTATGGCTACACCTTC.

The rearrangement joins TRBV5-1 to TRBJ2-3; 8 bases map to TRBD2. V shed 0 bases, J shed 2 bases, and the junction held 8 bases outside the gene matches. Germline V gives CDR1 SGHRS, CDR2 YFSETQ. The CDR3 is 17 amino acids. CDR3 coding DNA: TGCGCCAGCAGCTTGGCCTATACGGGAGGGGACACAGATACGCAGTATTTT. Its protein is CASSLAYTGGDTDTQYF.

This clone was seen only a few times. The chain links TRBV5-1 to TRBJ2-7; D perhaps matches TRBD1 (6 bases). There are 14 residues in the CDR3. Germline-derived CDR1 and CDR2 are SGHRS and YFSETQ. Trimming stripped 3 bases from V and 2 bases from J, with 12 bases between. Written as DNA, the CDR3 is TGCGCCAGCAGCTCCCGGGACATTACCTACGAGCAGTACTTC. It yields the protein CASSSRDITYEQYF.

CDR3 coding DNA: TGTGCCAGCAGCTTAGCCGGGGATTTCTACGAGCAGTACTTC. Its translation is CASSLAGDFYEQYF. V and J are TRBV7-9 and TRBJ2-7; D might be TRBD2 (5 bases). Trimming pared 0 bases from V and 3 bases from J, leaving 9 bases between. Germline V gives CDR1 SEHNR, CDR2 FQNEAQ (reference sequence). The CDR3 length is 14 residues.

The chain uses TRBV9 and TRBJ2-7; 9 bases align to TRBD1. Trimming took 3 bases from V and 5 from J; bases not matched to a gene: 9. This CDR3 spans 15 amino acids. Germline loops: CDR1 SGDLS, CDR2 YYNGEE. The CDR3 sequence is CASSGTGTGSDEQYF. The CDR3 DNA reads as TGTGCCAGCAGCGGTACGGGGACAGGGTCGGACGAGCAGTACTTC.

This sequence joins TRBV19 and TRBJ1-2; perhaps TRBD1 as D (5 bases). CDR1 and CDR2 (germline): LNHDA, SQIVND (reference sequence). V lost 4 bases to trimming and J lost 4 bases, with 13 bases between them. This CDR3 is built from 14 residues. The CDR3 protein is CASSTLGGGYGYTF. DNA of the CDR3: TGTGCCAGTAGTACTCTCGGGGGTGGCTATGGCTACACCTTC. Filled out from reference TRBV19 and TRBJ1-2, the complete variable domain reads DGGITQSPKYLFRKEGQNVTLSCEQNLNHDAMYWYRQDPGQGLRLIYYSQIVNDFQKGDIAEGYSVSREKKESFPLTVTSAQKNPTAFYLCASSTLGGGYGYTFGSGTRLTVV.

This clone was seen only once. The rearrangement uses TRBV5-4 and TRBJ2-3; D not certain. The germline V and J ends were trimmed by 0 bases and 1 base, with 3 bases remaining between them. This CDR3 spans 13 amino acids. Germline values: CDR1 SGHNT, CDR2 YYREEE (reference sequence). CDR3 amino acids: CASSLAGTDTQYF. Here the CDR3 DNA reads TGTGCCAGCAGCTTGGCGGGCACAGATACGCAGTATTTT.

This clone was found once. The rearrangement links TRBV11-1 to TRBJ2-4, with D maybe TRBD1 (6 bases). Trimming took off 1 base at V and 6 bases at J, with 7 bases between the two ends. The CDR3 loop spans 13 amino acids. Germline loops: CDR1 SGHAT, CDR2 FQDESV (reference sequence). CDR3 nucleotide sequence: TGTGCCAGCAGCTTAGACAGGGTAAACATTCAGTACTTC. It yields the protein CASSLDRVNIQYF.

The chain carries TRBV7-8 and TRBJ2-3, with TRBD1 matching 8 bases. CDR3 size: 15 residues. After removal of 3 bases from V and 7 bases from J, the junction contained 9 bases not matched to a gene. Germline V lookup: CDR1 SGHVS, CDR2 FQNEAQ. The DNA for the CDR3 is TGTGCCAGCAGCTTCGGGACAGGTGGAAGGAATACGCAGTATTTT. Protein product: CASSFGTGGRNTQYF.

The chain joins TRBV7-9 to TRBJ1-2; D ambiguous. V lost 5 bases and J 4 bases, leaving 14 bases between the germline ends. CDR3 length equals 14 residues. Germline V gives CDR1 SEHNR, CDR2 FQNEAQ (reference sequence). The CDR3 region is CASSSGMGPYGYTF. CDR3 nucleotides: TGTGCCAGCAGCAGCGGTATGGGCCCCTATGGCTACACCTTC.

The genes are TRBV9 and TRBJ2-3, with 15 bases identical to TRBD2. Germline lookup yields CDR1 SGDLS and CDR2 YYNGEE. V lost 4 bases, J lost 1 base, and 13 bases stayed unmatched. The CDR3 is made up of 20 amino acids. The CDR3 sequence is CASSPSGGLAGGPGTDTQYF. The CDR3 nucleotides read TGTGCCAGCAGCCCATCAGGCGGACTAGCGGGAGGGCCAGGCACAGATACGCAGTATTTT.

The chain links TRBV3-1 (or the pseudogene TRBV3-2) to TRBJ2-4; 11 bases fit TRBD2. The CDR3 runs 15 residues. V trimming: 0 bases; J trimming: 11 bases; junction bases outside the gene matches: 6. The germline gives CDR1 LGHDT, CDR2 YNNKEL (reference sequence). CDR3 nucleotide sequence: TGTGCCAGCAGCCAAGATGGGACTAGCGGAATCGTTCAGTACTTC. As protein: CASSQDGTSGIVQYF.

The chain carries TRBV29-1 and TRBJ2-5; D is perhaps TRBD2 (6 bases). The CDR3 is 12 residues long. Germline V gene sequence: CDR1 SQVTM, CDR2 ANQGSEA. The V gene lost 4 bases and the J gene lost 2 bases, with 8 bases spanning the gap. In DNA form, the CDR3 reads TGCAGCGTTGTGGCGGGACAAGAGACCCAGTACTTC. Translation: CSVVAGQETQYF. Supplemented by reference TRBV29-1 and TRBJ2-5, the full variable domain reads SAVISQKPSRDICQRGTSLTIQCQVDSQVTMMFWYRQQPGQSLTLIATANQGSEATYESGFVIDKFPISRPNLTFSTLTVSNMSPEDSSIYLCSVVAGQETQYFGPGTRLLVL.

This CDR3 is CAWSVAGLGYEQYF. DNA of the CDR3: TGTGCCTGGAGTGTGGCAGGTTTGGGTTACGAGCAGTACTTC. The chain carries TRBV30 and TRBJ2-7; D not certain. CDR3 size: 14 residues. V dropped 0 bases and J dropped 4 bases, with 13 bases sitting between them. Germline V CDR1 and CDR2: GTSNPN, SVGIG (reference sequence).

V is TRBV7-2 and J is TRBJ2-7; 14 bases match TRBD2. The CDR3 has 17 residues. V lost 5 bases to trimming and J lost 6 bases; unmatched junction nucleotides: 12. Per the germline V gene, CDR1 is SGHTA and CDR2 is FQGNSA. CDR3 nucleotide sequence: TGTGCCAGCAGCCGCGGGACTAGCGGGAGCGTCCTACCCGAGCAGTACTTC. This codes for CASSRGTSGSVLPEQYF.

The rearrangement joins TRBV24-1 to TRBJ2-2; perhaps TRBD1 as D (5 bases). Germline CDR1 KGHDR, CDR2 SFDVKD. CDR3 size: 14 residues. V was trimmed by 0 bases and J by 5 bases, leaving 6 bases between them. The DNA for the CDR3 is TGTGCCACCAGTGATTTGCAGGGAACCGGGGAGCTGTTTTTT. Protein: CATSDLQGTGELFF.

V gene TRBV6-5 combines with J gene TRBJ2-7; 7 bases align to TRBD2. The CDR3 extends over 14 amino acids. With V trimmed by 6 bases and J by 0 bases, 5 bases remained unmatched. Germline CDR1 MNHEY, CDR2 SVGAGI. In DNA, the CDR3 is TGTGCCAGCAGCCGGGACTATAACTCCTACGAGCAGTACTTC. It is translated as CASSRDYNSYEQYF.

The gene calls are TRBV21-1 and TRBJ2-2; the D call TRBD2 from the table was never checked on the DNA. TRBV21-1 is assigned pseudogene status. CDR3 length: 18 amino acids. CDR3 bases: TGTGCCAGCAGCAATCCCCGAATCGAGATTGCGAACACCGGGGAGCTGTTTTTT. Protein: CASSNPRIEIANTGELFF.

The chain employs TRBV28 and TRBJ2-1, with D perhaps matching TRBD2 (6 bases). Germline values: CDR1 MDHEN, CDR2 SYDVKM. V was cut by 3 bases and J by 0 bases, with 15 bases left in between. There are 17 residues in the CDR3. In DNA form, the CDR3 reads TGTGCCAGCAGTTTCCTCGGGACTCCGAGCTCCTACAATGAGCAGTTCTTC. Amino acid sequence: CASSFLGTPSSYNEQFF.

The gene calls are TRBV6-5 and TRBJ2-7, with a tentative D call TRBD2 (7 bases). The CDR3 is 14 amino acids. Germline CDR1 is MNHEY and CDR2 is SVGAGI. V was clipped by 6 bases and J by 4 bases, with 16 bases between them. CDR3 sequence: CASRDRTSVYEQYF. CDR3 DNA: TGTGCCAGCAGAGACAGGACTAGTGTGTACGAGCAGTACTTC.

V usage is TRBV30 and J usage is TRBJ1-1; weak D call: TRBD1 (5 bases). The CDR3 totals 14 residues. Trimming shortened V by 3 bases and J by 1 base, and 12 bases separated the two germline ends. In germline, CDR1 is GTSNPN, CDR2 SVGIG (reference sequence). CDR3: CAWSIGQGNTEAFF. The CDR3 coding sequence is TGTGCCTGGAGCATCGGGCAGGGGAACACTGAAGCTTTCTTT.

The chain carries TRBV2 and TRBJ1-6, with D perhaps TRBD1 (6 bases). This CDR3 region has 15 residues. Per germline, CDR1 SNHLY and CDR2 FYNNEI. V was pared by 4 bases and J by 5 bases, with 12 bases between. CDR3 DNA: TGTGCCAGCAGTGGAGGGGGAATGGATAATTCACCCCTCCACTTT. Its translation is CASSGGGMDNSPLHF.

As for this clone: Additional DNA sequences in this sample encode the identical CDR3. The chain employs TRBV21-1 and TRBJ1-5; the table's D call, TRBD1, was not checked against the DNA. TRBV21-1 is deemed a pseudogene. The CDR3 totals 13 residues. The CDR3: CASSRDRDQPQHF. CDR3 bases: TGTGCCAGCAGCAGGGACAGGGATCAGCCCCAGCATTTT.

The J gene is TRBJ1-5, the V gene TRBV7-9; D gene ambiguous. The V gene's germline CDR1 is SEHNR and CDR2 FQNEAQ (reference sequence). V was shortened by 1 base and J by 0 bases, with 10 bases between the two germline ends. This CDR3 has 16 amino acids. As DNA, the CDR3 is TGTGCCAGCAGCTTAGGCCCCACCTATAGCAATCAGCCCCAGCATTTT. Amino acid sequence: CASSLGPTYSNQPQHF.

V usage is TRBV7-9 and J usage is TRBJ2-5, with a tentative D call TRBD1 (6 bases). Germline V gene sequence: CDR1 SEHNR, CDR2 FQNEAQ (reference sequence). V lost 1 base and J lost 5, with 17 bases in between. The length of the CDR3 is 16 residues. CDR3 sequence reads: CASSLGYQLRGETQYF. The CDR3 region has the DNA TGTGCCAGCAGCTTAGGATATCAGCTAAGGGGGGAGACCCAGTACTTC.

CDR3 sequence reads: CASSLTWRTNTGELFF. CDR3 DNA sequence: TGTGCCAGCAGTCTGACTTGGCGTACGAACACCGGGGAGCTGTTTTTT. This sequence joins TRBV3-1 (or the pseudogene TRBV3-2) and TRBJ2-2, with unresolved D. The CDR3 consists of 16 residues. CDR1 and CDR2 from the germline V gene are LGHDT and YNNKEL (reference sequence). The ends were cut back, 6 bases at V and 0 bases at J, with 14 bases in the middle.

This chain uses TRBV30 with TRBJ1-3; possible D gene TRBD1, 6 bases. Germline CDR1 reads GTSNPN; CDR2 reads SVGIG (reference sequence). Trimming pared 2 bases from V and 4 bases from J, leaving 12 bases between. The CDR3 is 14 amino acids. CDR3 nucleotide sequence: TGTGCCTGGAGTAGAACAGGGCGAGGAAACACCATATATTTT. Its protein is CAWSRTGRGNTIYF. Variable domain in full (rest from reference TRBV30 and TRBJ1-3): SQTIHQWPATLVQPVGSPLSLECTVEGTSNPNLYWYRQAAGRGLQLLFYSVGIGQISSEVPQNLSASRPQDRQFILSSKKLLLSDSGFYLCAWSRTGRGNTIYFGEGSWLTVV.